The subject of this entry is one T cell receptor beta chain. Per the study methods: Estimation of nucleated cell counts relied on the amplification of reference gene primers. Clones were read by immunoSEQ multiplex PCR, and TCRdb kept only the in-frame ones, dropping some. That table supplies the V and J calls and clone size; D and trimming were determined from the DNA. The sample carries fewer than 450,000 clones, approximately 90% recorded once. The sample belongs to a study of blood T cell repertoires in COVID-19. Looked up from germline, CDR1 is SNHLY and CDR2 is FYNNEI. V was trimmed by 7 bases and J by 7 bases, leaving 19 bases between them. The CDR3 totals 15 residues.

This chain joins TRBV2 and TRBJ2-2; tentatively, D is TRBD1 (5 bases). This clonotype was sampled from a woman aged 50 to 65 with COVID-19, enrolled during active disease. Input material: peripheral blood. CDR3 sequence reads: CASTGFPFSGGELFF. The CDR3, as DNA: TGTGCCAGCACAGGGTTCCCCTTTTCCGGCGGGGAGCTGTTTTTT.